The source of this T cell receptor (beta chain) is a study of PD-L1 blockade in urothelial cancer. Study-level background: T cells were recovered from blood samples at a median of around 140,000. Whole-study findings and limits: More expansion of tumor-associated blood clones, seen at 3 weeks, marked durable-benefit patients. TCR clonality was measured in pretreatment peripheral blood. Clonality below the median predicted better survival.

Time point defined: peripheral blood 6 weeks after treatment start. Synthetic analogs of TCR templates were spiked into every PCR. Data came from immunoSEQ multiplex PCR; TCRdb stores just in-frame clones and leaves some out. Among about 91,000 clones listed, around four fifths were seen once. Concerning this clone: Its antigen remains unidentified.

The germline V gene has CDR1 ENHRY and CDR2 SYGVKD. This CDR3 is 15 amino acids long. Losses at the gene ends were 6 bases for V and 0 bases for J; bases not matched to a gene: 5. The receptor was derived from a man between 70 and 80 years old with urothelial cancer. The chain links TRBV10-3 to TRBJ1-1, with TRBD1 identical over 9 bases. The material was PBMCs, obtained around atezolizumab (anti-PD-L1) treatment. The DNA of the CDR3 is TGTGCCATCAGGGGGACAGGGCCCATGAACACTGAAGCTTTCTTT. Its protein is CAIRGTGPMNTEAFF.